One sample yielded the 16 T cell receptor beta chains listed below, sequenced in a study of T cells in Graves' hyperthyroidism and ophthalmopathy. Researchers amplified the TCR beta CDR3 regions from RNA transcripts. The TCR CDR3 was amplified in a first-round RT-PCR using the HTBI primer set. TCRdb reanalysed the multiplex PCR reads using MiXCR and keeps one entry per CDR3 protein. The sample lists some 200,000 distinct CDR3 sequences; less than 20% were seen once. Sequencing input: blood. All receptors come from a woman in her forties or fifties with Graves' hyperthyroidism.

This clonotype was counted at least ten times. J is TRBJ2-3 and V is TRBV28, with 8 bases aligning to TRBD1. After removal of 4 bases from V and 4 bases from J, the junction contained 10 bases not matched to a gene. The CDR3 runs to 16 residues. Germline CDR1 and CDR2: MDHEN and SYDVKM. DNA of the CDR3: TGTGCCAGCAGTTCGATAGGACAGGGAGTTTCAGATACGCAGTATTTT. Translated: CASSSIGQGVSDTQYF. The full variable domain, completed using reference TRBV28 and TRBJ2-3, is DVKVTQSSRYLVKRTGEKVFLECVQDMDHENMFWYRQDPGLGLRLIYFSYDVKMKEKGDIPEGYSVSREKKERFSLILESASTNQTSMYLCASSSIGQGVSDTQYFGPGTRLTVL.

This clonotype has only one observation. The junction does not match germline at one end; this may be a read error. V usage is TRBV3-1 and J usage is TRBJ2-3; possibly TRBD2 for D (5 bases). Germline lookup yields CDR1 LGHDT and CDR2 YNNKEL (reference sequence). The CDR3 is 15 amino acids. CDR3 region: CAGSQVTGSTDTQYF. The CDR3 DNA reads as TGTGCCGGCAGCCAAGTAACGGGAAGCACAGATACGCAGTATTTT.

This clonotype was counted at least ten times. The genes are TRBV11-2 and TRBJ1-5; no reliable D call. This CDR3 contains 13 residues. The germline V gene encodes CDR1 SGHAT and CDR2 FQNNGV. V dropped 3 bases and J dropped 3 bases, with 6 bases sitting between them. The CDR3 DNA is TGTGCCAGCAGCTTTTCATACAATCAGCCCCAGCATTTT. Translation gives CASSFSYNQPQHF.

The chain uses TRBV5-1 and TRBJ2-1; 8 bases align to TRBD2. This CDR3 has 13 residues. V lost 4 bases to trimming and J lost 7 bases; unmatched junction nucleotides: 4. In germline, CDR1 is SGHRS, CDR2 YFSETQ. The CDR3 is CASSTIAGNEQFF. The CDR3 DNA is TGCGCCAGCAGCACGATAGCGGGAAATGAGCAGTTCTTC.

The V gene is TRBV12-3 or TRBV12-4, the J gene TRBJ1-2; no clear D gene. This CDR3 region has 12 residues. The V gene lost 4 bases and the J gene lost 4 bases, with 7 bases spanning the gap. The chain's CDR3 is CASSSGPYGYTF. As DNA, the CDR3 is TGTGCCAGCAGTTCTGGACCCTATGGCTACACCTTC.

As regards this clonotype: A read error may account for a junction end that differs from germline. The V and J genes are TRBV27 and TRBJ2-7, with D tentatively TRBD1 (6 bases). The CDR3 runs 14 residues. CDR1 MNHEY and CDR2 SMNVEV come from the germline V gene (reference sequence). The CDR3 coding sequence is TGTGCCAGCAGCCTTAACAGGGATAGCTACAAGCAGTACTTC. As protein: CASSLNRDSYKQYF.

This clonotype was counted ten times or more. J is TRBJ2-7 and V is TRBV27; D may be TRBD1 (5 bases). Germline V gene sequence: CDR1 MNHEY, CDR2 SMNVEV (reference sequence). Trimming removed 6 bases at V and 7 bases at J, with 19 bases between. The CDR3 is 14 residues long. CDR3: CASRDMFRNTEQYF. Written as DNA, the CDR3 is TGTGCCAGCAGGGACATGTTTCGGAACACGGAGCAGTACTTC.

The V gene is TRBV3-1, the J gene TRBJ2-2; D not resolved. CDR1 is LGHDT, CDR2 YNNKEL, per germline (reference sequence). There are 14 residues in the CDR3. V gave up 0 bases and J gave up 3 bases, with 5 bases separating them. CDR3 coding DNA: TGTGCCAGCAGCCAAGATTCCGACACCGGGGAGCTGTTTTTT. Translation gives CASSQDSDTGELFF.

In this sample, this clonotype turned up a few times. V and J are TRBV29-1 and TRBJ2-1, with no clear D. The CDR3 is made up of 13 amino acids. The germline V and J ends were trimmed by 2 bases and 6 bases, with 11 bases remaining between them. Per the germline V gene, CDR1 is SQVTM and CDR2 is ANQGSEA. The CDR3 sequence is CSVESERGNEQFF. For the CDR3, the DNA is TGCAGCGTTGAATCGGAGAGAGGCAATGAGCAGTTCTTC.

This clonotype was seen more than once but under ten times. This chain uses TRBV12-3 or TRBV12-4 with TRBJ2-7, with D perhaps TRBD2 (6 bases). The CDR3 covers 15 residues. V was pared by 5 bases and J by 1 base, with 15 bases between. The CDR3 DNA reads TGTGCCAGCAGTGCCCCCGGGAGACCGTCCTACGAGCAGTACTTC. Protein sequence: CASSAPGRPSYEQYF.

This clonotype was observed a handful of times. The junction departs from germline at one end; a sequencing error may be responsible. In DNA, the CDR3 is TGTGCTAGCAGTTCCGACAGGGGGAACGAGCAGTACTTC. The encoded protein is CASSSDRGNEQYF. The J gene is TRBJ2-7, the V gene TRBV7-7; 9 nucleotides align to TRBD1. The CDR3 totals 13 residues. In germline, CDR1 is SSHAT, CDR2 FNYEAQ (reference sequence).

This clonotype has at least ten counts. The V and J genes are TRBV11-2 and TRBJ1-2; TRBD1 agrees at 9 bases. The germline V gene encodes CDR1 SGHAT and CDR2 FQNNGV. The CDR3 is 15 amino acids. V dropped 1 base and J dropped 5; count of bases not matched to a gene: 5. For the CDR3, the DNA is TGTGCCAGCAGCTTAGCGGGACAGGGAGCGTATGGCTACACCTTC. It codes for CASSLAGQGAYGYTF. The entire variable domain, with the rest obtained from reference TRBV11-2 and TRBJ1-2, is as follows: EAGVAQSPRYKIIEKRQSVAFWCNPISGHATLYWYQQILGQGPKLLIQFQNNGVVDDSQLPKDRFSAERLKGVDSTLKIQPAKLEDSAVYLCASSLAGQGAYGYTFGSGTRLTVV.

This clonotype was recorded a few times. The V call is TRBV5-8, the J call TRBJ2-1, with 9 bases that match TRBD2. Germline V CDR1 and CDR2: SGHTS, YDEGEE. The junction had 5 bases not matched to a gene; V was cut back by 4 bases and J by 0 bases. The CDR3 contains 16 residues. The CDR3 reads CASSRNSGSSYNEQFF. The CDR3 region has the DNA TGTGCCAGCAGCAGAAATAGCGGGAGCTCCTACAATGAGCAGTTCTTC.

This clonotype occurred many times. The chain joins TRBV4-2 to TRBJ2-7; D not certain. V lost 3 bases to trimming and J lost 6 bases, with 12 bases between them. The CDR3 sequence is 13 residues long. CDR1 and CDR2 from the germline V gene are LGHNA and YNFKEQ. The CDR3 is CASSHASRSEQYF. DNA of the CDR3: TGTGCCAGCAGCCACGCCTCTAGGAGCGAGCAGTACTTC.

This clonotype was seen more than once but under ten times. The chain's CDR3 is CASSFPLAGGPSNEQFF. CDR3 DNA: TGTGCCAGCAGTTTCCCCCTAGCGGGAGGGCCGAGTAATGAGCAGTTCTTC. The chain recombines TRBV28 with TRBJ2-1; 12 bases map to TRBD2. Germline CDR1 is MDHEN and CDR2 is SYDVKM. The CDR3 contains 17 residues. With V trimmed by 3 bases and J by 7 bases, 10 bases remained unmatched.

This clonotype was seen a few times. The chain joins TRBV15 to TRBJ2-3; D may be TRBD2 (5 bases). The CDR3 has 18 residues. V was cut by 3 bases and J by 0 bases, with 19 bases left in between. CDR1 LNHNV and CDR2 YYDKDF come from the germline V gene (reference sequence). The CDR3 nucleotides are TGTGCCACCAGCAGTATAGGATCGGGGATGTCTAGCACAGATACGCAGTATTTT. It is translated as CATSSIGSGMSSTDTQYF.